This section outlines one T cell receptor beta chain sequence together with its context. The antigen remains undetermined. The entry originates in a study of shared clonotypes between healthy human individuals. The study ran the assay at deep level. Splitting of each subset's genomic DNA was done evenly across several immunoSEQ plates. Authors' methods: Junction-only immunoSEQ sequences carried no quality scores, so filtering differed. The data were produced by immunoSEQ multiplex PCR, yet TCRdb's version contains in-frame clones alone and is incomplete. For V, J and clone size, that table is used; D and trimming come from the DNA. The repertoire has under 600,000 clones, approximately 79% of them found once; the top ten carry roughly an eighth. The CDR3 totals 15 residues. CDR1 and CDR2 from the germline V gene are SGHRS and YFSETQ. V shed 3 bases and J shed 4 bases, with 14 bases lying between them.

Study conclusions and caveats: Donor scarcity curtailed the genetic and exposure-history diversity represented herein.

This receptor was obtained from a woman aged 40 to 55 in good health. Some clones in this sample may be carry-over from other donors' samples. The chain joins TRBV5-1 to TRBJ1-3; TRBD1 might be the D (6 bases). The sequenced sample was PBMCs. The CDR3 region has the DNA TGCGCCAGCAGCTCCGACGGGGGGCGCGGAAACACCATATATTTT. Translated, it gives CASSSDGGRGNTIYF.